This TCR beta chain was recorded in a study of T cells in Graves' hyperthyroidism and ophthalmopathy. This CDR3 contains 12 residues. V lost 3 bases and J lost 11, with 8 bases in between. The germline V gene has CDR1 ENHRY and CDR2 SYGVKD. TCR beta CDR3 regions were amplified from RNA. HTBI primers were employed in a first-round RT-PCR of the TCR CDR3. TCRdb reprocessed the multiplex PCR reads via MiXCR and lists one record per CDR3 protein. The sample carries around 500,000 distinct CDR3 sequences, around 16% recorded once. The study included ophthalmopathy patients with Clinical Activity Score at least 3, NOSPECS grade at least 4 and duration under 3 months.

The receptor's source is a woman younger than 45 with Graves' ophthalmopathy. The chain employs TRBV10-3 and TRBJ1-6; D ambiguous. Sequencing used blood. The DNA of the CDR3 is TGTGCCATCAGTGACAGCAGCCCACCCCTCCACTTT. This sequence encodes CAISDSSPPLHF.